The T cell receptor (beta chain) described here comes from a study of blood T cell repertoires in COVID-19 (dated by TCRdb to the early 2020s). Concerning the study at large: Recovered participants in ImmuneRACE Cohort 3 were defined as having two consecutive negative NP/OP PCR tests, clearance from a healthcare professional, or resolution of symptoms. Samples covering the acute and convalescent phases of COVID-19 were provided by collaborators in the United States, Italy and Spain. The prospective study material was composed of cDNA or gDNA derived from T cells, B-cell-depleted T cells, or PBMCs. Subjects who had been exposed to COVID-19, were actively infected with it, or had recovered from it provided the deeply sampled blood TCRbeta repertoires that made up the dataset. The repertoires were released in a freely available public database meant as a resource for research on the immune response to SARS-CoV-2. Samples were obtained from the ongoing ImmuneRACE study (first 160 participants) and from about 1,300 subjects provided by 6 global collaborators. Nearly every sample came with metadata listing a de-identified subject ID, COVID-19 status, age in years and sex. Where HLA class I and class II types were available, the types were taken from metadata supplied by the sample provider, not from assay-based typing. Study-level results and caveats: How much clinical and demographic metadata was included differed by source and by participant, and the metadata was provided uncurated.

CDR1 and CDR2 are read off the germline V gene as SGHTA and FQGNSA. Trimming takes 3 bases off V and 4 bases off J; junction bases not matched to a gene: 15. The CDR3 goes from the cysteine to the phenylalanine over 19 residues. The only DNA kept is the CDR3, 57 bases in frame from the first base. About this clone: No antigen is known for it. No quality values exist for individual bases; no much larger clone is one base distant.

TCRbeta CDR3 regions were amplified from genomic DNA by means of the immunoSEQ Assay, a bias-controlled multiplex PCR. In the authors' own workflow: The number of nucleated cells in each sample was estimated by amplification of reference gene primers within the assay. To quantify the absolute abundance of each unique TCRbeta CDR3 rearrangement, sequence reads were collapsed and filtered. For each sample, productive Simpson clonality was calculated as the square root of Simpson's diversity index across productive rearrangements. The immuneACCESS repertoire file appears here via TCRdb, limited to in-frame rearrangements. These files lack a portion of the clones; in checked studies, under half of the deficit traces to unresolved V genes, and the cause of the others is not known. From that table come the V and J calls and clone size; the DNA was used to work out D and trimming. The sample table shows roughly 200,000 clones, and 80% to 90% are seen once. The ten largest make up roughly 3.2% of the sample.

Participants in the prospective study were aged roughly 18 to 100 years, lived in 20 to 25 United States geographic areas, and enrolled through a virtual design. In the prospective study, cohorts were assigned on the basis of participant-reported clinical history obtained from a screening survey and a study questionnaire. Mobile phlebotomists in the prospective study collected whole blood, serum and a nasopharyngeal or oropharyngeal swab from every participant. Over a roughly 2-month period, participants in the prospective study had the option of providing additional blood draws and questionnaires. Before DNA extraction, prospective study blood samples were shipped either frozen or at room temperature.

The TCR was taken from a woman aged 50 to 60 in a cohort exposed to, infected with or recovered from COVID-19 (not recorded which). Sequencing input: PBMCs or T cells enriched from blood (not recorded which). The rearranged chain carries TRBV7-2 and TRBJ2-1; 10 bases in the junction line up with TRBD2. For the CDR3, the sequence is CASSFGSGGAAKGYNEQFF. The nucleotide sequence reads TGTGCCAGCAGCTTTGGGAGCGGGGGGGCTGCTAAGGGTTACAATGAGCAGTTCTTC.